The 15 T cell receptor beta chains below all came from one sample that was sequenced in a study of PD-L1 blockade in urothelial cancer. Generated by immunoSEQ multiplex PCR, the TCRdb table keeps only in-frame clones and is missing some. The data hold 55,000 to 80,000 clones, with 86% observed a single time. Stated time point: pretreatment peripheral blood. The sample consisted of PBMCs, taken around atezolizumab (anti-PD-L1) treatment. Source of these receptors: a man aged 55 to 70 with urothelial cancer.

V gene TRBV2 combines with J gene TRBJ2-3, with 9 bases aligning to TRBD2. CDR1 and CDR2 (germline): SNHLY, FYNNEI. V trimming: 2 bases; J trimming: 3 bases; junction bases outside the gene matches: 15. The CDR3 spans 19 residues. CDR3 sequence (DNA): TGTGCCAGCAGTGAATTTCCTAGCGGGGCCTCTTTTGAGACAGATACGCAGTATTTT. It codes for CASSEFPSGASFETDTQYF.

Worth noting for this clone: Its ends do not fully match the called genes, so a read error is possible. The chain carries TRBV4-1 and TRBJ2-1, with 10 bases aligning to TRBD2. This CDR3 spans 17 amino acids. Germline CDR1 reads MGHRA; CDR2 reads YSYEKL. CDR3 protein: CASSQTLAGGLFNKQFF. In DNA form, the CDR3 reads TGCGCCAGCAGCCAGACCTTAGCGGGGGGCCTTTTCAATAAGCAGTTCTTC.

This chain links TRBV19 with TRBJ1-2; 11 bases fit TRBD1. The CDR3 length is 14 residues. The germline gives CDR1 LNHDA, CDR2 SQIVND (reference sequence). The V and J ends lost 3 bases and 8 bases, in that order; junction bases with no gene match: 5. The CDR3 loop is CASSIGQGALGYTF. CDR3 nucleotide sequence: TGTGCCAGTAGTATCGGACAGGGGGCGCTGGGCTACACCTTC.

V usage is TRBV27 and J usage is TRBJ2-3; tentative D call: TRBD1 (5 bases). The CDR3 has 14 residues. CDR1 and CDR2 (germline): MNHEY, SMNVEV (reference sequence). Deletions cut 6 bases from V and 4 bases from J, with 14 bases between. CDR3 in amino acids: CASSLRDFSDTQYF. The CDR3 DNA follows: TGTGCCAGCAGCCTCAGGGATTTTTCAGATACGCAGTATTTT.

The V and J genes are TRBV18 and TRBJ2-7, with D possibly matching TRBD1 (5 bases). V lost 2 bases, J lost 2 bases, and 7 bases lay in between. Germline V gene sequence: CDR1 KGHSH, CDR2 LQKENI. The CDR3 extends over 13 amino acids. This CDR3 reads CASSPRGAYEQYF. The CDR3 nucleotides are TGTGCCAGCTCACCAAGGGGCGCCTACGAGCAGTACTTC. Based on the CDR3 plus reference TRBV18 and TRBJ2-7, the full variable domain is NAGVMQNPRHLVRRRGQEARLRCSPMKGHSHVYWYRQLPEEGLKFMVYLQKENIIDESGMPKERFSAEFPKEGPSILRIQQVVRGDSAAYFCASSPRGAYEQYFGPGTRLTVT.

The table lists this clone with a few counts. The chain employs TRBV30 and TRBJ1-2; D might be TRBD1 (5 bases). V was trimmed by 2 bases and J by 7 bases, leaving 8 bases between them. This CDR3 comprises 11 residues. The germline gives CDR1 GTSNPN, CDR2 SVGIG (reference sequence). The CDR3, as DNA: TGTGCCTGGAGTTTAGGGGTTGGCTACACCTTC. This sequence encodes CAWSLGVGYTF.

This clone was observed a few times. Other DNA sequences in the same sample also yield this CDR3. J is TRBJ1-2 and V is TRBV7-2, with TRBD1 identical over 7 bases. CDR3 length: 14 residues. Germline V gene data show CDR1 as SGHTA and CDR2 as FQGNSA. V was clipped by 5 bases and J by 2 bases; unmatched bases: 5. The CDR3 sequence is CASSPRQGNYGYTF. The CDR3 nucleotides read TGTGCCAGCAGCCCGAGACAGGGAAACTATGGCTACACCTTC.

This CDR3 is CASSFLTSGGSDTQYF. The CDR3 DNA follows: TGTGCCAGCAGCTTTTTAACTAGCGGGGGATCGGATACGCAGTATTTT. V and J are TRBV5-6 and TRBJ2-3, with TRBD2 identical over 11 bases. Germline assignment: CDR1 SGHDT and CDR2 YYEEEE. CDR3 length: 16 residues. With 2 bases clipped from V and 6 bases from J, the junction kept 8 bases outside the gene matches. The full variable domain, rest sourced from reference TRBV5-6 and TRBJ2-3, is DAGVTQSPTHLIKTRGQQVTLRCSPKSGHDTVSWYQQALGQGPQFIFQYYEEEERQRGNFPDRFSGHQFPNYSSELNVNALLLGDSALYLCASSFLTSGGSDTQYFGPGTRLTVL.

This rearrangement joins TRBV2 to TRBJ1-5; TRBD1 is a possible D gene (5 bases). The CDR3 consists of 15 residues. Germline V gene data show CDR1 as SNHLY and CDR2 as FYNNEI. Trimming took 6 bases from V and 0 from J, leaving 12 bases between them. Here the CDR3 reads CASSGTVDSNQPQHF. The CDR3 DNA reads as TGTGCCAGCAGCGGGACTGTCGATAGCAATCAGCCCCAGCATTTT.

V gene TRBV11-3 combines with J gene TRBJ2-2; 9 nucleotides align to TRBD1. Germline-derived CDR1 and CDR2 are SGHNT and YENEEA. V shed 8 bases, J shed 3 bases, and the junction held 4 bases outside the gene matches. This CDR3 has 14 residues. The CDR3 nucleotides are TGTGCCAGCGAGGGACAGGGATACACCGGGGAGCTGTTTTTT. Protein: CASEGQGYTGELFF.

The rearrangement links TRBV7-9 to TRBJ1-4; possibly TRBD1 for D (5 bases). Germline CDR1 SEHNR, CDR2 FQNEAQ (reference sequence). Between the trimmed V and J ends, which lost 0 bases and 1 base, there was a span of 6 bases. The length of the CDR3 is 15 residues. In DNA, the CDR3 is TGTGCCAGCAGCTTAGCGGGGGGAACTAATGAAAAACTGTTTTTT. Amino acids: CASSLAGGTNEKLFF.

The rearrangement uses TRBV13 and TRBJ1-3, with TRBD1 as a possible D gene (5 bases). Trimming left V 5 bases short and J 0 bases short, with 17 bases between. CDR1 and CDR2 from the germline V gene are PRHDT and FYEKMQ (reference sequence). The CDR3 contains 17 residues. Here the CDR3 DNA reads TGTGCCAGCAGCCTCCGACTGACAGCTTCCTCTGGAAACACCATATATTTT. Protein product: CASSLRLTASSGNTIYF.

The chain's CDR3 is CASSQGAGAIYGYTF. In DNA, the CDR3 is TGCGCCAGCAGCCAAGGGGCAGGGGCGATCTATGGCTACACCTTC. The chain is built from TRBV4-1 and TRBJ1-2, with D possibly TRBD1 on 6 matching bases. V dropped 1 base and J dropped 4 bases, with 13 bases sitting between them. The CDR3 is 15 residues long. Germline loops: CDR1 MGHRA, CDR2 YSYEKL.

This clone showed up just a few times. The junction differs from germline at one of its ends, possibly a read error. The chain is built from TRBV29-1 and TRBJ1-6, with TRBD1 as a possible D gene (6 bases). CDR3 length equals 13 residues. The germline V gene has CDR1 SQVTM and CDR2 ANQGSEA. This chain's CDR3 is CGFRDTNNSPLHF. CDR3 coding DNA: TGTGGCTTCCGGGACACTAATAATTCACCCCTCCACTTT.

The J gene is TRBJ1-1, the V gene TRBV30, with TRBD1 identical over 8 bases. After removal of 3 bases from V and 2 bases from J, the junction contained 5 bases not matched to a gene. CDR1 and CDR2 (germline): GTSNPN, SVGIG (reference sequence). The CDR3 consists of 14 residues. CDR3 coding DNA: TGTGCCTGGAGGGCAGGGGGCAGAAACACTGAAGCTTTCTTT. Translation: CAWRAGGRNTEAFF.